This T cell receptor beta chain was observed in a study of blood T cell repertoires in COVID-19. For the study at large: Sites across the United States, Italy and Spain contributed samples from acute and convalescent COVID-19. T cells, B-cell-depleted T cells, or PBMCs supplied cDNA or gDNA.

Methods used by the authors: Amplification of reference gene primers was used by the study to estimate nucleated cell counts. Method: immunoSEQ multiplex PCR; TCRdb's copy keeps in-frame clones and lacks some. Clone size and the V and J calls come from that table; the DNA yielded D and trimming. Of around 700,000 clones listed, 75% to 90% are singletons. The V gene's germline CDR1 is SGHRS and CDR2 YFSETQ. Trimming left V 1 base short and J 7 bases short, with 11 bases between. This CDR3 contains 13 residues. V is TRBV5-1 and J is TRBJ1-2; D gene ambiguous. Source material: peripheral blood. This TCR derives from a woman in her late teens or twenties with acute or convalescent COVID-19. CDR3 sequence (DNA): TGCGCCAGCAGCTTGAGTGCGCCATCTGGCTACACCTTC. Residues: CASSLSAPSGYTF.